A selection of T cell receptor beta chains follows, all from one sample in a study of shared clonotypes between healthy human individuals. Using immunoSEQ multiplex PCR, the repertoire was profiled, and TCRdb retains in-frame clones only, with some absent. This table holds 400,000 to 600,000 clones, about four fifths found once. Input material: PBMCs. These receptors all come from a woman aged 40 to 49 in good health. Some clones in this sample may be carry-over from other donors' samples. CDR3s leave out the opening cysteine and the closing phenylalanine or tryptophan. Fields, in order: J gene, V gene, CDR3 protein.

TRBJ1-2,TRBV10-3,AITSPAGRGYT
TRBJ2-1,TRBV7-3,ASSLSPPAASYNEQF
TRBJ2-3,TRBV12-5,ASARDRGDTDTQY
TRBJ1-4,TRBV9,ASSPSAGRGEEKLF
TRBJ2-5,TRBV5-1,ASKTGEPQETQY
TRBJ2-7,TRBV30,AWSTGLAGRDEQY
TRBJ2-5,TRBV28,ASRHYLTVQETQY
TRBJ1-1,TRBV7-9,ASSFPNTNTEAF
TRBJ2-3,TRBV23-1,ASSPPGGTDTSTDTQY
TRBJ2-4,TRBV4-1,ASSHIGQGTNIQY
TRBJ2-7,TRBV28,ASSPGTSPYEQY
TRBJ2-7,TRBV6-6,ASSPRQGVGEQY
TRBJ1-4,TRBV28,ASSREFNEKLF
TRBJ2-7,TRBV7-2,ASSLREGAYEQY
TRBJ2-7,TRBV30,AWSVGGGPVG
NA,TRBV6-5,ATQGAGYEQY
TRBJ1-5,TRBV6-1,ASSLYRHSNQPQH
TRBJ1-4,TRBV28,ACRSGQNEKLF
TRBJ1-5,TRBV6-1,ASSGVGYQPQH
TRBJ2-1,TRBV9,ASSVGLAGEGEQF
TRBJ2-2,TRBV30,AWSPGVGGELF
TRBJ2-6,TRBV19,ASRMPPANVLT
TRBJ2-5,TRBV10-3,AISAGQGPETQY
TRBJ1-3,TRBV15,ATSRDKGFPGNTIY
TRBJ2-5,TRBV4-1,ASSWGPGQGQETQY
TRBJ2-2,TRBV5-4,ASHEQNTGELF
TRBJ2-3,TRBV27,ASSLIAGVGTDTQY
TRBJ1-1,TRBV6-1,ASSEQPNTEAF
TRBJ2-2,TRBV25-1,ASPLPTPMNTGELF
TRBJ2-5,TRBV10-3,AISDNRGRETQY
TRBJ2-3,TRBV27,ASRPDTTDTQY
TRBJ2-4,TRBV5-1,ASNPEGAKNIQY
TRBJ2-6,TRBV27,ASSLSAGANVLT
TRBJ2-1,TRBV21-1,ASSTLAGSYNEQF
TRBJ2-4,TRBV9,ASSVDEGLGPFQY
TRBJ2-5,TRBV7-3,ASSHRVSGREETQY
TRBJ2-3,TRBV28,ASILADTQY
TRBJ2-7,TRBV5-4,ASSAGTSGSFHEQY
TRBJ2-1,TRBV29-1,SVETGSSYNEQF
TRBJ2-2,TRBV7-8,ASSPQEGWNTGELF
TRBJ2-1,TRBV21-1,ASSKWPPSSKSYNEQF